This TCR beta chain came from a study of blood T cell repertoires in COVID-19. Study summary: Sample material is recorded as cDNA or gDNA derived from T cells, B-cell-depleted T cells, or PBMCs.

The V gene end was trimmed by 5 bases and the J gene end by 7 bases; junction bases not matched to a gene: 9. The V gene's germline CDR1 is MDHEN and CDR2 SYDVKM. The CDR3 has 15 residues. Assay used: immunoSEQ multiplex PCR; TCRdb lists only in-frame clones, some missing. The sample shows approximately 470,000 clones, 87% of them seen only once. Participant ages covered about 18 to 89 years across 20 to 30 US areas. Allocation to cohorts depended on clinical history reported by the participants. The recovered donors of Cohort 3 showed two negative PCRs, clearance, or symptom resolution. Input material: PBMCs or T cells enriched from blood (not recorded which). This TCR was sampled from a woman aged 18-29 years who had recovered from COVID-19. V and J are TRBV28 and TRBJ1-4; 8 bases fit TRBD1. The CDR3 here is CASSGSTGGGEKLFF. In DNA, the CDR3 is TGTGCCAGCAGTGGCTCAACAGGGGGAGGTGAAAAACTGTTTTTT.